The 31 T cell receptor beta chains presented below share a single source sample, sequenced in a study of regulatory T cells in long-lasting Graves disease. Arm-PCR of CDR3 regions and iRepertoire HTBI primers were used to build TCR beta libraries. MiXCR, applied by TCRdb to the multiplex PCR reads, yields one record per CDR3 protein. This sample has 400,000 to 500,000 distinct CDR3 sequences; about 16% occur once, and the top ten carry around 17%. As to time point: newly diagnosed GD, antithyroid drugs for less than 3 months. The TCR library was prepared using RNA isolated from PBMCs. These data were also reused for a study on T cells in Graves' hyperthyroidism and ophthalmopathy.

The sequencing used peripheral blood mononuclear cells (PBMCs), collected at new diagnosis, from a patient treated with antithyroid drugs. All receptors derive from a woman between 25 and 40 years old with Graves disease.

As regards this clonotype: Being one base from a much bigger clone, this may be a read error. The chain combines TRBV12-3 or TRBV12-4 with TRBJ2-7; 9 bases map to TRBD2. V trimming: 6 bases; J trimming: 7 bases; junction bases outside the gene matches: 10. The CDR3 consists of 14 residues. The CDR3 bases are TGTGCCAGCAGCACCGGGACTAGCAACAATGAGCAGTACTTC. Translating it yields CASSTGTSNNEQYF.

This clonotype was seen a handful of times. This sequence may be a read error, since a much larger clone differs from it by one base. The genes are TRBV12-3 or TRBV12-4 and TRBJ2-1, with 9 bases lining up with TRBD2. The CDR3 is 12 amino acids. The CDR3, as DNA: TGTGCCGGCAGAAGGACTAGCGATGAGCAGTTCTTC. Its protein is CAGRRTSDEQFF.

This clonotype appeared many times. The chain recombines TRBV6-2 or TRBV6-3 with TRBJ2-5; tentatively, D is TRBD2 (5 bases). The CDR3 loop spans 16 amino acids. V was shortened by 2 bases and J by 10 bases, with 23 bases between the two germline ends. The germline gives CDR1 MNHEY, CDR2 SVGEGT. CDR3 loop: CASSYVPTTHPTYQYF. The DNA for the CDR3 is TGTGCCAGCAGTTACGTCCCGACTACGCACCCCACCTACCAGTACTTC.

This clonotype was counted ten times or more. This chain uses TRBV24-1 with TRBJ2-3; a possible D gene is TRBD1 (6 bases). CDR3 size: 15 residues. Trimming cost V 4 bases and J 0 bases, with 10 bases left between them. Germline V gene lookup returns CDR1 KGHDR and CDR2 SFDVKD. CDR3 sequence reads: CATSESTGSTDTQYF. The DNA for the CDR3 is TGTGCCACCAGTGAGTCCACAGGGAGCACAGATACGCAGTATTTT.

This clonotype was counted ten times or more. The V and J genes are TRBV5-1 and TRBJ1-4; TRBD1 agrees at 7 bases. In germline, CDR1 is SGHRS, CDR2 YFSETQ. The CDR3 length is 15 residues. V trimming: 4 bases; J trimming: 5 bases; junction bases outside the gene matches: 8. The CDR3 DNA is TGCGCCAGCAGCCCGACCGGGACAGCGAATGAAAAACTGTTTTTT. The encoded protein is CASSPTGTANEKLFF.

This clonotype was picked up many times. This rearrangement joins TRBV18 to TRBJ2-1; D gene ambiguous. Germline-derived CDR1 and CDR2 are KGHSH and LQKENI. This CDR3 region has 15 residues. The V and J ends lost 3 bases and 0 bases respectively, with 9 bases between them. The CDR3, as DNA: TGTGCCAGCTCACCCCTGGTTAGCTCCTACAATGAGCAGTTCTTC. This translates into CASSPLVSSYNEQFF.

In this sample, this clonotype turned up a few times. V gene TRBV28 combines with J gene TRBJ2-3; D gene uncertain. Germline V lookup: CDR1 MDHEN, CDR2 SYDVKM. V was trimmed by 2 bases and J by 11 bases, leaving 8 bases between them. The length of the CDR3 is 11 residues. The CDR3 nucleotides read TGTGCCAGCAGTTTAGAGCGTAGGCAGTATTTT. Residues: CASSLERRQYF.

This chain joins TRBV9 and TRBJ2-3, with 9 bases aligning to TRBD1. The CDR3 has 15 amino acids. The ends lost 3 bases at V and 5 bases at J; junction bases unmatched: 7. Germline V gene data show CDR1 as SGDLS and CDR2 as YYNGEE. The chain's CDR3 is CASSGGQGIGDTQYF. The CDR3 nucleotides read TGTGCCAGCAGCGGTGGACAGGGGATAGGAGATACGCAGTATTTT.

In this sample, this clonotype turned up many times. This rearrangement joins TRBV3-1 to TRBJ1-1; D remains unclear. V dropped 3 bases and J dropped 1 base, with 6 bases sitting between them. The germline gives CDR1 LGHDT, CDR2 YNNKEL (reference sequence). The CDR3 is 13 amino acids. CDR3 region: CASSQGSNTEAFF. CDR3 in DNA: TGTGCCAGCAGCCAGGGCTCGAACACTGAAGCTTTCTTT.

This clonotype was detected a few times. The genes are TRBV6-1 and TRBJ2-7, with D tentatively TRBD1 (5 bases). This CDR3 has 14 residues. V was pared by 8 bases and J by 0 bases, with 14 bases between. CDR1 is MNHNS, CDR2 SASEGT, per germline. This chain's CDR3 is CASGAGPSSYEQYF. Here the CDR3 DNA reads TGTGCCAGCGGGGCAGGGCCGAGCTCCTACGAGCAGTACTTC.

This clonotype appeared many times. The V and J genes are TRBV3-1 and TRBJ2-7; 8 nucleotides line up with TRBD2. Losses at the gene ends were 0 bases for V and 5 bases for J; bases not matched to a gene: 6. The CDR3 covers 15 residues. Germline V gives CDR1 LGHDT, CDR2 YNNKEL (reference sequence). The CDR3 spells CASSQDRSGSNEQYF. In DNA form, the CDR3 reads TGTGCCAGCAGCCAAGATAGGAGCGGGAGCAACGAGCAGTACTTC.

This clonotype was seen at least ten times. This rearrangement joins TRBV12-5 to TRBJ1-3; TRBD1 agrees at 10 bases. Germline V CDR1 and CDR2: LGHNT, FRNRAP. The length of the CDR3 is 16 residues. V trimming: 0 bases; J trimming: 6 bases; junction bases outside the gene matches: 5. In nucleotides, the CDR3 is TGTGCTAGTGGTTTGGTACTGGGACAGGGGTTAAACACCATATATTTT. Translation: CASGLVLGQGLNTIYF.

The chain joins TRBV7-9 to TRBJ2-2; the D is unclear. Trimming took 3 bases from V and 4 from J, leaving 12 bases between them. The CDR3 spans 15 residues. Germline V CDR1 and CDR2: SEHNR, FQNEAQ (reference sequence). The CDR3 sequence is CASSFPPWGTGELFF. In nucleotides, the CDR3 is TGTGCCAGCAGCTTCCCCCCTTGGGGCACCGGGGAGCTGTTTTTT. The whole variable domain, filled in from reference TRBV7-9 and TRBJ2-2, reads DTGVSQNPRHKITKRGQNVTFRCDPISEHNRLYWYRQTLGQGPEFLTYFQNEAQLEKSRLLSDRFSAERPKGSFSTLEIQRTEQGDSAMYLCASSFPPWGTGELFFGEGSRLTVL.

The sample holds a few counts of this clonotype. The genes are TRBV9 and TRBJ2-3; perhaps TRBD2 as D (5 bases). Trimming pared 3 bases from V and 6 bases from J, leaving 17 bases between. CDR3 length: 15 residues. CDR1 and CDR2 from the germline V gene are SGDLS and YYNGEE. CDR3 sequence: CASSGVGATSDTQYF. The DNA of the CDR3 is TGTGCCAGCAGCGGGGTGGGAGCTACCTCCGATACGCAGTATTTT.

This clonotype was recorded many times. The chain carries TRBV10-3 and TRBJ2-7; tentatively, D is TRBD1 (6 bases). CDR1 and CDR2 from the germline V gene are ENHRY and SYGVKD. V dropped 0 bases and J dropped 5 bases, with 11 bases sitting between them. The CDR3 contains 14 residues. The CDR3: CAISESSAGDEQYF. CDR3 DNA sequence: TGTGCCATCAGTGAGTCCTCGGCAGGGGACGAGCAGTACTTC.

This clonotype was seen repeatedly, ten times or more. This chain links TRBV18 with TRBJ1-2, with D maybe TRBD1 (6 bases). Germline-derived CDR1 and CDR2 are KGHSH and LQKENI. V gave up 6 bases and J gave up 6 bases, with 20 bases separating them. The CDR3 sequence is 15 residues long. This CDR3 reads CASSQPTTGFDGYTF. The DNA of the CDR3 is TGTGCCAGCTCCCAACCGACGACAGGATTTGATGGCTACACCTTC.

This chain links TRBV7-3 with TRBJ2-1; maybe TRBD1 (5 bases). The CDR3 totals 15 residues. Germline CDR1 reads SGHTA; CDR2 reads FQGTGA. V was cut by 2 bases and J by 4 bases, with 12 bases left in between. CDR3 amino acids: CASSLVGRLYNEQFF. The CDR3 nucleotides are TGTGCCAGCAGCTTAGTGGGGCGACTTTACAATGAGCAGTTCTTC.

The CDR3 DNA sequence: TGTGCCAGCAGCCCAAGACAGTACCATGAGCAGTTCTTC. Amino acids: CASSPRQYHEQFF. This chain connects TRBV27 to TRBJ2-1; a weak D match, TRBD1 (5 bases). The V end was cut by 6 bases, the J end by 8 bases, with 14 bases between. The CDR3 has 13 amino acids. The germline CDR1 and CDR2 sequences are MNHEY and SMNVEV (reference sequence).

The rearrangement links TRBV10-3 to TRBJ2-7; TRBD2 matches 12 bases. The CDR3 loop spans 16 amino acids. Trimming cost V 4 bases and J 6 bases; bases outside gene matches: 10. Germline CDR1 and CDR2: ENHRY and SYGVKD. The chain's CDR3 is CAISAAGSSGRGEQYF. CDR3 DNA sequence: TGTGCCATCAGTGCCGCTGGGTCTAGCGGGAGGGGCGAGCAGTACTTC.

This clonotype has only a few counts. The chain joins TRBV29-1 to TRBJ1-5, with D unclear. Germline V gene lookup returns CDR1 SQVTM and CDR2 ANQGSEA. The CDR3 sequence is 13 residues long. Trimming pared 7 bases from V and 5 bases from J, leaving 15 bases between. In nucleotides, the CDR3 is TGCAGCGCCGTGGGCGAGGGTGATCAGCCCCAGCATTTT. Translation gives CSAVGEGDQPQHF.

This clonotype was recorded at least ten times. The rearrangement links TRBV20-1 to TRBJ2-7; 7 bases fit TRBD1. Germline V lookup: CDR1 DFQATT, CDR2 SNEGSKA (reference sequence). This CDR3 region has 14 residues. Trimming removed 1 base from V and 3 bases from J; junction bases left unmatched: 6. DNA for the CDR3: TGCAGTGCTAGAGTTCCGGGACAGTTCTACGAGCAGTACTTC. This encodes CSARVPGQFYEQYF.

This clonotype was picked up many times. The gene calls are TRBV9 and TRBJ2-7; TRBD2 is a possible D gene (5 bases). In germline, CDR1 is SGDLS, CDR2 YYNGEE. The CDR3 has 14 residues. V shed 2 bases and J shed 7 bases, with 16 bases lying between them. CDR3 region: CASSVGGPNREQYF. In DNA form, the CDR3 reads TGTGCCAGCAGCGTTGGCGGGCCAAATAGGGAGCAGTACTTC.

The table lists this clonotype with a few counts. The chain combines TRBV2 with TRBJ2-6; TRBD1 matches 8 bases. The junction had 7 bases not matched to a gene; V was cut back by 8 bases and J by 1 base. The CDR3 sequence is 16 residues long. CDR1 and CDR2 (germline): SNHLY, FYNNEI. The CDR3 sequence: CASGTGSFSGANVLTF. CDR3 nucleotides: TGTGCCAGCGGGACAGGATCGTTTTCTGGGGCCAACGTCCTGACTTTC.

This clonotype showed up just a few times. The rearrangement joins TRBV6-5 to TRBJ2-7, with D unclear. Trimming left V 2 bases short and J 5 bases short, with 13 bases between. Per germline, CDR1 MNHEY and CDR2 SVGAGI. CDR3 length: 14 residues. For the CDR3, the DNA is TGTGCCAGCAGTTACGACTTGGGTGTGAACGAGCAGTACTTC. Translation: CASSYDLGVNEQYF.

With respect to this clonotype: It may be a read error: a sequence one base away is much more abundant. V is TRBV7-2 and J is TRBJ2-2, with D maybe TRBD1 (6 bases). The CDR3 has 16 amino acids. The germline V and J ends were trimmed by 4 bases and 0 bases, with 12 bases remaining between them. In germline, CDR1 is SGHTA, CDR2 FQGNSA. Here the CDR3 DNA reads TGTGCCAGCAGCTCCATTAGGGGGTCGAACACCGGGGAGCTGTTTTTT. It is translated as CASSSIRGSNTGELFF.

The rearrangement links TRBV14 to TRBJ1-1; D remains unclear. CDR3 length: 13 residues. The V gene lost 0 bases and the J gene lost 2 bases, with 4 bases spanning the gap. Per the germline V gene, CDR1 is SGHDN and CDR2 is FVKESK. The CDR3 DNA follows: TGTGCCAGCAGCCAAGAGATTAACACTGAAGCTTTCTTT. Translated, it gives CASSQEINTEAFF.

A remark on this clonotype: One base away lies a much larger clone, so this may be a sequencing read error. The chain recombines TRBV12-5 with TRBJ1-1; no clear D gene. The CDR3 runs 14 residues. CDR1 is LGHNT and CDR2 is FRNRAP in the germline V gene. Trimming pared 7 bases from V and 1 base from J, leaving 13 bases between. CDR3 sequence: CASAMIGRNTEAFF. The CDR3 region has the DNA TGTGCTAGTGCCATGATAGGGAGGAACACTGAAGCTTTCTTT.

In the case of this clonotype: With a much larger clone just one base away, this may be a read error. The CDR3 ends on some other residue instead of the conserved phenylalanine or tryptophan, so this is likely a read error. V gene TRBV20-1 combines with J gene TRBJ2-7; D not resolved. The CDR3 length is 12 residues. Trimming shortened V by 2 bases and J by 8 bases, and 13 bases separated the two germline ends. From germline, CDR1 is DFQATT and CDR2 SNEGSKA (reference sequence). The CDR3 region is CSARPPPHKQYL. The DNA for the CDR3 is TGCAGTGCTAGACCCCCCCCGCACAAGCAGTACCTC.

There are many counts of this clonotype. This chain uses TRBV11-3 with TRBJ2-7, with unresolved D. The V end was cut by 1 base, the J end by 4 bases, with 17 bases between. This CDR3 comprises 16 residues. Germline V gene lookup returns CDR1 SGHNT and CDR2 YENEEA. The CDR3 DNA is TGTGCCAGCAGCTTAGGTCCCCTAAAGGCTGTATACGAGCAGTACTTC. Protein product: CASSLGPLKAVYEQYF.

This clonotype has a count of ten or more. This rearrangement joins TRBV18 to TRBJ2-1; D gene unclear. Looked up from germline, CDR1 is KGHSH and CDR2 is LQKENI. V lost 2 bases and J lost 4, with 6 bases in between. There are 13 residues in the CDR3. The CDR3 region is CASSPGFYNEQFF. The CDR3 bases are TGTGCCAGCTCACCAGGATTTTACAATGAGCAGTTCTTC. Looking up the rest from reference TRBV18 and TRBJ2-1 gives the full variable domain: NAGVMQNPRHLVRRRGQEARLRCSPMKGHSHVYWYRQLPEEGLKFMVYLQKENIIDESGMPKERFSAEFPKEGPSILRIQQVVRGDSAAYFCASSPGFYNEQFFGPGTRLTVL.

This clonotype was observed many times. This sequence joins TRBV12-3 or TRBV12-4 and TRBJ2-7; 12 positions match TRBD2. The ends lost 7 bases at V and 0 bases at J; junction bases unmatched: 4. The CDR3 covers 15 residues. The CDR3 coding sequence is TGTGCCAGCACCCAGACTAGCGGGAGCTCCTACGAGCAGTACTTC. It translates to CASTQTSGSSYEQYF.